This T cell receptor (beta chain) was sequenced during a study of blood T cell repertoires in COVID-19. The data were produced by immunoSEQ multiplex PCR, yet TCRdb's version contains in-frame clones alone and is incomplete. The sample records about 95,000 clones, about 89% being singletons. Germline CDR1 is SGHAT and CDR2 is FQDESV (reference sequence). This CDR3 region has 16 residues. Unmatched junction bases numbered 18, after V lost 6 bases and J lost 8 bases. Sequenced material: peripheral blood. This receptor was obtained from a woman aged 45-60 years in a cohort sampled during active COVID-19. This chain joins TRBV11-1 and TRBJ1-2; 7 bases agree with TRBD1. DNA for the CDR3: TGTGCCAGCAGTCTCCTCGCAGGGGGAGATCAAAGCGGCTACACCTTC. It yields the protein CASSLLAGGDQSGYTF. The full variable domain, rest sourced from reference TRBV11-1 and TRBJ1-2, is EAEVAQSPRYKITEKSQAVAFWCDPISGHATLYWYRQILGQGPELLVQFQDESVVDDSQLPKDRFSAERLKGVDSTLKIQPAELGDSAMYLCASSLLAGGDQSGYTFGSGTRLTVV.